The next 2 T cell receptor beta chains were all read from a single sample in a study of blood T cell repertoires in COVID-19. The repertoire was sequenced with immunoSEQ multiplex PCR; TCRdb's copy has only in-frame clones and lacks some. This table has roughly 440,000 clones, around 88% appearing once. Sequencing used peripheral blood. These TCRs come from a woman aged 45-65 years with COVID-19, enrolled during active disease.

This sequence joins TRBV30 and TRBJ1-5; a weak D match, TRBD1 (5 bases). The CDR3 totals 15 residues. The V end lost 3 bases, the J end lost 6 bases, and 18 bases lay between the germline ends. Per germline, CDR1 GTSNPN and CDR2 SVGIG (reference sequence). CDR3 residues: CAWRTKGAGSQPQHF. CDR3 sequence (DNA): TGTGCCTGGAGAACCAAAGGGGCCGGCAGTCAGCCCCAGCATTTT.

In DNA, the CDR3 is TGTGCCAGCACCGGACAGGTTGCATCGAATGAAAAACTGTTTTTT. It is translated as CASTGQVASNEKLFF. The chain uses TRBV2 and TRBJ1-4; TRBD1 matches 7 bases. The germline CDR1 and CDR2 sequences are SNHLY and FYNNEI. There are 15 residues in the CDR3. The V gene end was trimmed by 7 bases and the J gene end by 5 bases; junction bases not matched to a gene: 10.